The text below deals with one T cell receptor (beta chain). Antigen unknown. The sample originates from a study of cytomegalovirus exposure and HLA in healthy donors. Trimming pared 4 bases from V and 3 bases from J, leaving 11 bases between. In germline, CDR1 is MGHRA, CDR2 YSYEKL. This CDR3 comprises 14 residues. Study observations and caveats: CMV serostatus was the sole immune exposure information available.

It was with 60 Vbeta and 13 Jbeta primers that the PCR ran. Clones were read by immunoSEQ multiplex PCR, and TCRdb kept only the in-frame ones, dropping some. The data contain 65,000 to 85,000 clones, approximately 70% of them singletons. Sequencing was carried out using PBMCs. This sequence joins TRBV4-1 and TRBJ2-3, with D perhaps matching TRBD1 (5 bases). The TCR comes from a male donor in good health and CMV-seropositive. Here the CDR3 DNA reads TGCGCCAGCAGCCCGAGCCAGGGAACAGATACGCAGTATTTT. Translation gives CASSPSQGTDTQYF.